One and the same sample provided the 5 T cell receptor beta chains below, sequenced in a study of T-cell memory formation after mild COVID-19. One entry per CDR3 protein, called by TCRdb with MiXCR from the 5' RACE reads. The sample holds a few hundred thousand distinct CDR3 sequences, 15% to 20% seen once. Sequenced material: PBMCs or a T cell subset sorted from them (not recorded which). These receptors were collected from a man in his late teens or twenties who had mild COVID-19 (a few samples of this study predate the infection). Cell type and time point are not known.

A few counts support this clonotype. DNA of the CDR3: TGTGCCACCAGTGCCCCGGGCCTGAGGGATGGCTACACCTTC. Amino acid sequence: CATSAPGLRDGYTF. V is TRBV24-1 and J is TRBJ1-2; no firm D call. The CDR3 length is 14 residues. Trimming took 5 bases from V and 6 from J, leaving 15 bases between them. CDR1 KGHDR and CDR2 SFDVKD come from the germline V gene.

Only a few counts were recorded for this clonotype. The J gene is TRBJ2-2, the V gene TRBV20-1; D possibly corresponds to TRBD2 (5 bases). Looked up from germline, CDR1 is DFQATT and CDR2 is SNEGSKA (reference sequence). This CDR3 has 12 residues. V was cut by 7 bases and J by 5 bases, with 11 bases left in between. The chain's CDR3 is CSVPDSTGELFF. The CDR3 nucleotides are TGCAGTGTTCCGGACTCGACCGGGGAGCTGTTTTTT.

A few counts support this clonotype. V and J are TRBV2 and TRBJ2-5; D is possibly TRBD1 (6 bases). The germline V gene has CDR1 SNHLY and CDR2 FYNNEI. The CDR3 runs to 14 residues. Trimming removed 1 base at V and 8 bases at J, with 14 bases between. The CDR3 coding sequence is TGTGCCAGCAGTGAAGTTGACAGGAGTGGCACCCAGTACTTC. Protein: CASSEVDRSGTQYF.

This clonotype has just a few counts. This rearrangement joins TRBV29-1 to TRBJ2-7; D uncertain. Germline V gives CDR1 SQVTM, CDR2 ANQGSEA. V was shortened by 1 base and J by 0 bases, with 13 bases between the two germline ends. The CDR3 is 15 amino acids. The CDR3 sequence: CSVEGTSQDSYEQYF. The CDR3 nucleotides read TGCAGCGTTGAAGGGACCTCCCAAGACTCCTACGAGCAGTACTTC.

This clonotype appeared a few times. The chain has TRBV12-3 or TRBV12-4 and TRBJ2-5; 7 positions agree with TRBD1. The CDR3 sequence is 14 residues long. Trimming removed 8 bases from V and 4 bases from J; junction bases left unmatched: 10. The CDR3 reads CASGPRTGGETQYF. CDR3 coding DNA: TGTGCCAGCGGTCCTAGGACAGGCGGAGAGACCCAGTACTTC.